This T cell receptor (beta chain) was sequenced during a study of shared clonotypes between healthy human individuals. The overall study: The study enrolled a couple of women and three men aged 18 to 49. Findings and caveats of the study: Estimated richness values were generally larger in naive subsets than in memory subsets. Large depth notwithstanding, sorted-subset sequencing proved incomplete by rarefaction. Limitation of the genetic and exposure-history diversity represented came from the few donors.

The CDR3 covers 15 residues. Germline V lookup: CDR1 SEHNR, CDR2 FQNEAQ (reference sequence). V gave up 7 bases and J gave up 0 bases, with 13 bases separating them. Assay: immunoSEQ multiplex PCR; the TCRdb copy retains only in-frame clones and omits some. The sample yields roughly 2.1 million clones, 85% to 95% seen once. This clone is a singleton in its sample. Its antigen is not identified. Cells designated naive CD8 were CD45RO-negative and were positively selected for CCR7, with terminally differentiated effector memory CD45RA+ cells excluded. The TCR comes from a man between 18 and 35 years old in good health. Some clones in this sample may be carry-over from other donors' samples. The chain links TRBV7-9 to TRBJ1-3; possibly TRBD1 for D (6 bases). Input material: naive CD8+ T cells from PBMCs. The CDR3 sequence: CASIQGPLSGNTIYF. CDR3 sequence (DNA): TGTGCCAGCATACAGGGCCCCCTCTCTGGAAACACCATATATTTT.